These 11 T cell receptor beta chains were sequenced from one sample in a study of blood T cell repertoires in COVID-19 (dated by TCRdb to the early 2020s). Receptor libraries were prepared by the immunoSEQ multiplex PCR assay. TCRdb stores this immuneACCESS table with in-frame sequences only. Part of the clones is absent; in the studies checked, under half of the shortfall reflects unresolved V genes, and no reason is known for the rest. For this sample the table gives more than 95,000 clones, of which roughly 87% were detected only once. In total, the top ten clones hold about 7% of the sample. Input material: peripheral blood. Receptor source: a man aged 80 or over with active or convalescent COVID-19.

The chain uses TRBV19 and TRBJ2-1; TRBD1 matches at 8 bases. CDR1 and CDR2 from the germline V gene are LNHDA and SQIVND (reference sequence). The CDR3 consists of 14 residues. With 2 bases clipped from V and 8 bases from J, the junction kept 5 bases outside the gene matches. CDR3 sequence (DNA): TGTGCCAGTAGTATATTTGGACAGGGATATGAGCAGTTCTTC. Protein: CASSIFGQGYEQFF. The full variable domain, with the rest looked up from reference TRBV19 and TRBJ2-1, is DGGITQSPKYLFRKEGQNVTLSCEQNLNHDAMYWYRQDPGQGLRLIYYSQIVNDFQKGDIAEGYSVSREKKESFPLTVTSAQKNPTAFYLCASSIFGQGYEQFFGPGTRLTVL.

This clone appeared once. The rearrangement links TRBV28 to TRBJ1-2, with a weak D call TRBD1 (5 bases). This CDR3 comprises 14 residues. Trimming left V 4 bases short and J 4 bases short, with 13 bases between. The V gene's germline CDR1 is MDHEN and CDR2 SYDVKM. This CDR3 reads CASSSPRVGYGYTF. The DNA for the CDR3 is TGTGCCAGCAGTTCCCCCAGGGTGGGCTATGGCTACACCTTC.

This chain connects TRBV29-1 to TRBJ1-4, with 9 bases identical to TRBD1. This CDR3 has 12 amino acids. The V gene end was trimmed by 6 bases and the J gene end by 6 bases; junction bases not matched to a gene: 2. The germline CDR1 and CDR2 sequences are SQVTM and ANQGSEA. CDR3 amino acids: CSVRDRDEKLFF. CDR3 DNA: TGCAGCGTCCGGGACAGGGATGAAAAACTGTTTTTT.

CDR3 nucleotides: TGCGCCAGCAGCTTGGGGGCAGGGGGGCGTGAAAAACTGTTTTTT. This codes for CASSLGAGGREKLFF. V gene TRBV5-1 combines with J gene TRBJ1-4; the match to TRBD1 covers 7 bases. The junction had 6 bases not matched to a gene; V was cut back by 0 bases and J by 7 bases. CDR3 length equals 15 residues. Germline V gene lookup returns CDR1 SGHRS and CDR2 YFSETQ.

The chain couples TRBV6-1 to TRBJ2-1; 11 bases match TRBD2. The germline V gene encodes CDR1 MNHNS and CDR2 SASEGT. This CDR3 has 15 amino acids. The trim removed 2 bases at V and 7 bases at J, leaving 4 bases unmatched. The CDR3 DNA is TGTGCCAGCAGTGAATTAGCGGGAGGGCCAAATGAGCAGTTCTTC. The encoded protein is CASSELAGGPNEQFF.

The gene calls are TRBV7-2 and TRBJ2-1; D is uncertain. V dropped 4 bases and J dropped 0 bases, with 19 bases sitting between them. Germline V gene lookup returns CDR1 SGHTA and CDR2 FQGNSA. The CDR3 is made up of 18 amino acids. The CDR3 spells CASSSPYGGRSSYNEQFF. DNA for the CDR3: TGTGCCAGCAGCTCCCCTTACGGCGGCAGAAGCTCCTACAATGAGCAGTTCTTC.

This clone was seen only once. CDR3 nucleotide sequence: TGTGCCAGTAGTCGACAGGGCGATTTGCAAGCTTTCTTT. This gives the protein CASSRQGDLQAFF. The chain combines TRBV19 with TRBJ1-1, with TRBD1 identical over 7 bases. Per germline, CDR1 LNHDA and CDR2 SQIVND (reference sequence). J lost 9 bases, V lost 5 bases, and 9 bases had no gene match. The CDR3 loop spans 13 amino acids.

The chain employs TRBV4-1 and TRBJ1-2; 7 bases fit TRBD1. CDR1 and CDR2 from the germline V gene are MGHRA and YSYEKL. V was pared by 5 bases and J by 5 bases, with 5 bases of the junction left unmatched. This CDR3 region has 13 residues. In nucleotides, the CDR3 is TGCGCCAGCAGCGCCCAGGGGGATTATGGCTACACCTTC. Translation: CASSAQGDYGYTF.

The chain joins TRBV11-3 to TRBJ2-1, with TRBD2 matching 8 bases. The CDR3 has 16 residues. After removal of 5 bases from V and 2 bases from J, the junction contained 8 bases not matched to a gene. Germline CDR1 and CDR2: SGHNT and YENEEA. The CDR3 region has the DNA TGTGCCAGCAGCCTATCAACGGGACTAGCCTACAATGAGCAGTTCTTC. Its translation: CASSLSTGLAYNEQFF. The full variable domain, in which reference TRBV11-3 and TRBJ2-1 provide the parts outside the CDR3, is EAGVVQSPRYKIIEKKQPVAFWCNPISGHNTLYWYLQNLGQGPELLIRYENEEAVDDSQLPKDRFSAERLKGVDSTLKIQPAELGDSAVYLCASSLSTGLAYNEQFFGPGTRLTVL.

The J gene is TRBJ2-5, the V gene TRBV9, with D possibly TRBD2 on 5 matching bases. CDR1 SGDLS and CDR2 YYNGEE come from the germline V gene. CDR3 size: 13 residues. V lost 1 base, J lost 4 bases, and 8 bases lay in between. The CDR3 region is CASSVNAGETQYF. The CDR3 nucleotides read TGTGCCAGCAGCGTAAACGCGGGAGAGACCCAGTACTTC. The full variable domain, completed using reference TRBV9 and TRBJ2-5, is DSGVTQTPKHLITATGQRVTLRCSPRSGDLSVYWYQQSLDQGLQFLIQYYNGEERAKGNILERFSAQQFPDLHSELNLSSLELGDSALYFCASSVNAGETQYFGPGTRLLVL.

The J gene is TRBJ2-7, the V gene TRBV7-2, with a tentative D call TRBD2 (7 bases). There are 15 residues in the CDR3. V was cut by 4 bases and J by 2 bases, with 15 bases left in between. Germline-derived CDR1 and CDR2 are SGHTA and FQGNSA. The CDR3 region is CASSSQGGRAYEQYF. The CDR3, as DNA: TGTGCCAGCAGCTCGCAAGGGGGGAGGGCCTACGAGCAGTACTTC.